Sequencing of this T cell receptor beta chain was carried out in a study of identical twins. Via MiXCR, TCRdb re-called the 5' RACE reads, giving one row per CDR3 protein. The sample contains some 900,000 distinct CDR3 sequences, about 12% of which appear only once. The same sample was also studied in work on yellow fever vaccine responses in identical twins.

The clonotype comes from a woman aged 18-29 years in good health. Sequencing was performed on PBMCs.

CDR3 coding DNA: TGTGCCAGCAGTTACTCGATCGGGGGGCCCAATGAGCAGTTCTTC. It yields the protein CASSYSIGGPNEQFF. The V and J genes are TRBV6-5 and TRBJ2-1, with D perhaps matching TRBD2 (7 bases). Germline CDR1 and CDR2: MNHEY and SVGAGI. There are 15 residues in the CDR3. The V gene lost 0 bases and the J gene lost 6 bases, with 12 bases spanning the gap.